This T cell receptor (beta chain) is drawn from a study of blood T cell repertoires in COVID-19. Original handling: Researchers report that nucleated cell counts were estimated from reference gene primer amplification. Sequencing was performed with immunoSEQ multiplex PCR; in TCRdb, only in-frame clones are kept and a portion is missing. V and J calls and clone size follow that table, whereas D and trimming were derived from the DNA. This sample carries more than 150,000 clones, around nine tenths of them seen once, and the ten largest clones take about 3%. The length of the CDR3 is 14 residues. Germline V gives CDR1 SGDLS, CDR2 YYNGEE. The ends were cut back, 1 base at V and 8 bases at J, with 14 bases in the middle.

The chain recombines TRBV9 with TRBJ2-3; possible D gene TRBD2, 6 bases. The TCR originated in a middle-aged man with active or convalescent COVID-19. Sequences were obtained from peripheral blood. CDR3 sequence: CASSVRTLGGTQYF. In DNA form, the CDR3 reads TGTGCCAGCAGCGTAAGGACCCTCGGGGGTACGCAGTATTTT.